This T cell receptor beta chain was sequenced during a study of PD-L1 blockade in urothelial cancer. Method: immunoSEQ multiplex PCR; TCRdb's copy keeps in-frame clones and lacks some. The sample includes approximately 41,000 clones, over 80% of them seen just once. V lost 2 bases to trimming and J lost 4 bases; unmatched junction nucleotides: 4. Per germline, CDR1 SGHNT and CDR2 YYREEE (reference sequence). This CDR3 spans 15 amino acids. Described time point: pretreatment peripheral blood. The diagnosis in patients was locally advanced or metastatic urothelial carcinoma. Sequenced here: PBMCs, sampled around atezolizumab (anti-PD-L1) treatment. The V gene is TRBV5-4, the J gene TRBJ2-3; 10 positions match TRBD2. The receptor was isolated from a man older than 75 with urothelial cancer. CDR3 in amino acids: CASSFTSGASDTQYF. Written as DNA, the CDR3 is TGTGCCAGCAGCTTTACTAGCGGGGCTTCAGATACGCAGTATTTT.